This T cell receptor (beta chain) was sequenced during a study of cytomegalovirus exposure and HLA in healthy donors. Study conclusions and caveats: Published work reported that the classifier diagnosed cytomegalovirus status with high specificity and sensitivity. Many donors shared some public TCRs, even though most TCR sequences were rare.

Method: immunoSEQ multiplex PCR; TCRdb's copy keeps in-frame clones and lacks some. Found here are around 80,000 clones, approximately 96% of them singletons; the top ten hold approximately 1.4%. The length of the CDR3 is 16 residues. Germline loops: CDR1 MNHNS, CDR2 SASEGT. The V and J ends lost 1 base and 1 base, in that order; junction bases with no gene match: 3. This clone was seen more than once but under ten times. The target antigen is unknown. The specimen was PBMCs. The receptor's source is a woman under 30 in good health and CMV-seronegative. The gene calls are TRBV6-1 and TRBJ2-3, with TRBD2 identical over 9 bases. CDR3 amino acids: CASSEEAGGGTDTQYF. The DNA for the CDR3 is TGTGCCAGCAGTGAAGAGGCGGGAGGGGGCACAGATACGCAGTATTTT.